This T cell receptor (beta chain) was documented in a study of OX40 agonist ivuxolimab in advanced cancers. Study at large: Intravenous ivuxolimab was administered to patients every 2 weeks at 0.01 to 10 mg/kg.

Sequencing was performed with immunoSEQ multiplex PCR; in TCRdb, only in-frame clones are kept and a portion is missing. This sample has 58,000 or so clones; 80% to 90% occur once, and the top ten carry roughly a tenth. Germline V CDR1 and CDR2: MNHEY, SMNVEV (reference sequence). Trimming stripped 6 bases from V and 8 bases from J, with 14 bases between. The CDR3 extends over 13 amino acids. This chain links TRBV27 with TRBJ2-1; D might be TRBD1 (6 bases). The receptor was isolated from an adult with an advanced solid tumor such as melanoma, head and neck, liver or kidney cancer. The material was CD4+ or CD8+ T cells sorted from blood, obtained in a trial of the OX40 agonist ivuxolimab. DNA for the CDR3: TGTGCCAGCAGCACCCAGGGGAGTCATGAGCAGTTCTTC. Protein: CASSTQGSHEQFF.